A single sample gave rise to the 21 T cell receptor beta chains below, sequenced in a study of metastatic and nonmetastatic thyroid tumors. TCRdb ran MiXCR on the PCR reads. The sample holds about 92,000 clones, approximately 15% seen once. Patients underwent thyroid surgery, and none had received any treatment before it. Sequenced: blood. The receptors were gathered from a female donor with papillary thyroid cancer or a benign thyroid nodule (not recorded which). Some clones in this sample may be carry-over from other donors' samples.

This clone was detected ten times or more. CDR3 region: CAISFNPAGVGEQYF. In nucleotides, the CDR3 is TGTGCCATCAGCTTTAACCCGGCGGGGGTAGGCGAGCAGTACTTC. The chain couples TRBV10-3 to TRBJ2-7, with 7 positions matching TRBD2. Germline lookup yields CDR1 ENHRY and CDR2 SYGVKD. V was pared by 6 bases and J by 6 bases, with 14 bases of the junction left unmatched. This CDR3 is 15 amino acids long.

This clone was seen repeatedly, ten times or more. The V call is TRBV5-6, the J call TRBJ1-6; TRBD1 might be the D (5 bases). The CDR3 spans 14 residues. V lost 4 bases, J lost 9 bases, and 14 bases lay in between. Per germline, CDR1 SGHDT and CDR2 YYEEEE. The CDR3 region is CASSELRRGSPLHF. Written as DNA, the CDR3 is TGTGCCAGCAGCGAACTCAGGAGGGGTTCACCCCTCCACTTT.

As to this clone: A much bigger clone sits one base away, suggesting this may be a read error. Without the conserved terminal phenylalanine or tryptophan, this CDR3 likely stems from a read error. The chain carries TRBV4-1 and TRBJ2-3, with 7 positions matching TRBD1. From germline, CDR1 is MGHRA and CDR2 YSYEKL. J lost 5 bases, V lost 4 bases, and 12 bases had no gene match. The CDR3 extends over 16 amino acids. CDR3 residues: CASSPILRQGGDTQYL. CDR3 nucleotide sequence: TGCGCCAGCAGCCCTATTTTACGACAGGGTGGAGATACGCAGTATCTT.

This clone was counted between two and nine times. A much larger clone lies one base from this, so it may be a read error. The chain combines TRBV4-2 with TRBJ1-1; no firm D call. Trimming pared 4 bases from V and 1 base from J, leaving 10 bases between. Germline CDR1 is LGHNA and CDR2 is YNFKEQ. CDR3 length: 14 residues. CDR3: CASSLLDGNTEAFF. The CDR3 DNA follows: TGTGCCAGCAGCCTCCTGGATGGGAACACTGAAGCTTTCTTT.

The chain recombines TRBV11-2 with TRBJ1-6; TRBD1 agrees at 10 bases. V trimming: 4 bases; J trimming: 6 bases; junction bases outside the gene matches: 9. Germline values: CDR1 SGHAT, CDR2 FQNNGV. The CDR3 is 17 residues long. The CDR3 coding sequence is TGTGCCAGCAGCTCTACAGGCAGGACAGGGGGTAATTCACCCCTCCACTTT. It translates to CASSSTGRTGGNSPLHF.

This clone was found many times. The rearrangement joins TRBV3-1 to TRBJ1-6; a possible D gene is TRBD1 (6 bases). The V end lost 1 base, the J end lost 1 base, and 17 bases lay between the germline ends. CDR3 length: 19 amino acids. Per germline, CDR1 LGHDT and CDR2 YNNKEL (reference sequence). This CDR3 reads CASSQGGTSGGSYNSPLHF. CDR3 nucleotides: TGTGCCAGCAGCCAAGGCGGGACATCAGGCGGTTCCTATAATTCACCCCTCCACTTT.

This clone has ten or more counts. The rearrangement joins TRBV19 to TRBJ2-3, with TRBD1 matching over 7 bases. This CDR3 is 14 amino acids long. With V trimmed by 6 bases and J by 3 bases, 6 bases remained unmatched. From germline, CDR1 is LNHDA and CDR2 SQIVND (reference sequence). The CDR3 DNA is TGTGCCAGTAGGAAGGGGGCTATAACAGATACGCAGTATTTT. This sequence encodes CASRKGAITDTQYF.

This clone was seen many times. The chain is built from TRBV20-1 and TRBJ1-5, with a tentative D call TRBD1 (6 bases). The V end was cut by 4 bases, the J end by 6 bases, with 13 bases between. Germline V gene data show CDR1 as DFQATT and CDR2 as SNEGSKA (reference sequence). The CDR3 covers 13 residues. For the CDR3, the DNA is TGCAGTGCTATTGGGGGGCCAGGTCAGCCCCAGCATTTT. This encodes CSAIGGPGQPQHF.

The table lists this clone with many counts. The sample has other DNA sequences that encode this CDR3 too. The chain uses TRBV6-1 and TRBJ2-7; the D gene could be TRBD1 or TRBD2 (6 bases each). The CDR3 contains 13 residues. The germline V and J ends were trimmed by 8 bases and 6 bases, with 17 bases remaining between them. Germline assignment: CDR1 MNHNS and CDR2 SASEGT. CDR3 protein: CASWGARGVEQYF. Written as DNA, the CDR3 is TGTGCCAGCTGGGGGGCCCGGGGTGTCGAGCAGTACTTC.

The rearrangement joins TRBV12-3 or TRBV12-4 to TRBJ2-5; 9 nucleotides match TRBD1. This CDR3 contains 15 residues. With 7 bases clipped from V and 1 base from J, the junction kept 7 bases outside the gene matches. CDR3 DNA sequence: TGTGCCAGCACCGGGACAGGGTGGTCCCAAGAGACCCAGTACTTC. Amino acids: CASTGTGWSQETQYF.

This clone was recorded at least ten times. This chain connects TRBV12-3 or TRBV12-4 to TRBJ2-5; a weak D match, TRBD2 (5 bases). The CDR3 runs 13 residues. Trimming left V 2 bases short and J 7 bases short, with 11 bases between. The CDR3 coding sequence is TGTGCCAGCAGTTTAATCGGCGGAGGGACCCAGTACTTC. Its protein product is CASSLIGGGTQYF.

This chain links TRBV6-2 or TRBV6-3 with TRBJ2-3; perhaps TRBD2 as D (7 bases). CDR3 length equals 19 residues. Trimming took 7 bases from V and 4 from J, leaving 30 bases between them. The germline V gene encodes CDR1 MNHEY and CDR2 SVGEGT. CDR3 DNA sequence: TGTGCCAGCAAAACGGGGGGCTGGCGGCTGAATTCATGGGCAGATACGCAGTATTTT. Translation gives CASKTGGWRLNSWADTQYF.

This clone was detected ten times or more. The chain is built from TRBV19 and TRBJ1-5; D ambiguous. V lost 4 bases and J 3 bases, leaving 7 bases between the germline ends. The CDR3 is made up of 13 amino acids. Germline-derived CDR1 and CDR2 are LNHDA and SQIVND (reference sequence). CDR3: CASSRGFNQPQHF. The CDR3 nucleotides read TGTGCCAGTAGTAGGGGATTCAATCAGCCCCAGCATTTT.

Remarks on this clone: This may be a read error: a much more frequent sequence differs by one nucleotide. The same CDR3 arises from other DNA sequences in this sample as well. The J gene is TRBJ2-5, the V gene TRBV7-6, with TRBD2 identical over 9 bases. The CDR3 is 14 amino acids. CDR1 is SGHVS and CDR2 is FNYEAQ in the germline V gene. The chain's CDR3 is CASSLSGGLETQYF. Here the CDR3 DNA reads TGTGCCAGCAGCTTAAGCGGGGGGTTAGAGACCCAGTACTTT.

This clone was seen at least ten times. The chain couples TRBV7-2 to TRBJ1-6, with D hard to call. Trimming cost V 2 bases and J 9 bases, with 11 bases left between them. Germline V lookup: CDR1 SGHTA, CDR2 FQGNSA. The CDR3 covers 14 residues. The CDR3 nucleotides read TGTGCCAGCAGCTTACCGGGCCCGAGTTCACCCCTCCACTTT. Protein: CASSLPGPSSPLHF.

The sample holds many counts of this clone. The genes are TRBV4-1 and TRBJ2-2; D possibly corresponds to TRBD1 (5 bases). Trimming shortened V by 4 bases and J by 4 bases, and 16 bases separated the two germline ends. The CDR3 consists of 16 residues. Germline values: CDR1 MGHRA, CDR2 YSYEKL. The CDR3 region is CASSPTWGSPTGELFF. The CDR3 DNA sequence: TGCGCCAGCAGCCCAACATGGGGCAGTCCCACCGGGGAGCTGTTTTTT.

This clone showed up many times. This chain connects TRBV2 to TRBJ2-4; D is undetermined. Trimming removed 4 bases at V and 0 bases at J, with 13 bases between. Germline values: CDR1 SNHLY, CDR2 FYNNEI. The CDR3 totals 16 residues. Written as DNA, the CDR3 is TGTGCCAGCAGTGCCTACGGCATCCTAGCCAAAAACATTCAGTACTTC. Its protein is CASSAYGILAKNIQYF.

This clone was picked up many times. V gene TRBV5-1 combines with J gene TRBJ2-7, with a possible D match to TRBD2 (5 bases). The CDR3 is 15 amino acids. CDR1 and CDR2 from the germline V gene are SGHRS and YFSETQ. V was clipped by 1 base and J by 3 bases, with 14 bases between them. This CDR3 is CASSLIPREDYEQYF. The CDR3 nucleotides read TGCGCCAGCAGCTTGATACCCCGGGAAGACTACGAGCAGTACTTC.

About this clone itself: A much bigger clone sits one base away, suggesting this may be a read error. V usage is TRBV19 and J usage is TRBJ2-5; D gene unclear. The V gene lost 4 bases and the J gene lost 5 bases, with 8 bases spanning the gap. CDR1 is LNHDA, CDR2 SQIVND, per germline (reference sequence). The CDR3 consists of 12 residues. CDR3 coding DNA: TGTGCCAGTAGTACGTCCACGGAGACCCAGTACTTC. It codes for CASSTSTETQYF.

This clone showed up just a few times. The gene calls are TRBV3-1 and TRBJ1-5; D is ambiguous. The CDR3 has 13 amino acids. Per the germline V gene, CDR1 is LGHDT and CDR2 is YNNKEL (reference sequence). V lost 0 bases and J lost 5, with 5 bases in between. DNA of the CDR3: TGTGCCAGCAGCCAAGACCGGGATCAGCCCCAGCATTTT. As protein: CASSQDRDQPQHF.

With regard to this clone: A read error may be the cause here, since a much bigger clone is one base away. The V and J genes are TRBV28 and TRBJ1-6; perhaps TRBD1 as D (5 bases). The CDR3 loop spans 14 amino acids. The germline V gene encodes CDR1 MDHEN and CDR2 SYDVKM. V lost 6 bases and J lost 9, with 15 bases in between. The CDR3 loop is CASSGWGESSPLHF. The CDR3 coding sequence is TGTGCCAGCAGCGGTTGGGGGGAAAGTTCACCCCTCCACTTT.